The 31 T cell receptor beta chains below come from one sample, sequenced in a study of blood T cell repertoires in COVID-19. This table comes from immunoSEQ multiplex PCR, and its TCRdb copy is limited to in-frame clones, with some not included. Of around 72,000 clones in the sample, around 92% are singletons; the top ten hold about 12%. Material: peripheral blood. The receptors derive from a human donor with active COVID-19. The donor label of this sample is uncertain.

The chain uses TRBV24-1 and TRBJ2-5, with D possibly being TRBD1 (5 bases). V dropped 3 bases and J dropped 2 bases, with 12 bases sitting between them. The CDR3 covers 15 residues. Germline V gene data show CDR1 as KGHDR and CDR2 as SFDVKD. CDR3 amino acids: CATSDPGQLQETQYF. In DNA, the CDR3 is TGTGCCACCAGTGATCCCGGACAATTACAAGAGACCCAGTACTTC.

The CDR3 here is CASNRQGRSGEQYF. Here the CDR3 DNA reads TGTGCCAGCAACCGACAGGGCAGGTCGGGTGAGCAGTACTTC. This chain links TRBV28 with TRBJ2-7, with 7 bases aligning to TRBD1. The V gene's germline CDR1 is MDHEN and CDR2 SYDVKM. V lost 7 bases to trimming and J lost 7 bases; unmatched junction nucleotides: 13. This CDR3 spans 14 amino acids. Complete variable domain (other parts from reference TRBV28 and TRBJ2-7): DVKVTQSSRYLVKRTGEKVFLECVQDMDHENMFWYRQDPGLGLRLIYFSYDVKMKEKGDIPEGYSVSREKKERFSLILESASTNQTSMYLCASNRQGRSGEQYFGPGTRLTVT.

CDR3 in DNA: TGTGCCAGCAGTAAAATCGGGAGGGCTAATGAAAAACTGTTTTTT. Encoded protein: CASSKIGRANEKLFF. The rearrangement joins TRBV28 to TRBJ1-4; D ambiguous. V was cut by 5 bases and J by 3 bases, with 13 bases left in between. The CDR3 consists of 15 residues. Germline V lookup: CDR1 MDHEN, CDR2 SYDVKM.

The genes are TRBV9 and TRBJ2-1; 13 bases map to TRBD2. CDR3 size: 16 residues. Unmatched junction bases numbered 4, after V lost 3 bases and J lost 4 bases. Per the germline V gene, CDR1 is SGDLS and CDR2 is YYNGEE. The CDR3 is CASSGTSGSSYNEQFF. CDR3 nucleotides: TGTGCCAGCAGCGGGACTAGCGGGAGTTCTTACAATGAGCAGTTCTTC. Together with reference TRBV9 and TRBJ2-1, the CDR3 gives the full variable domain: DSGVTQTPKHLITATGQRVTLRCSPRSGDLSVYWYQQSLDQGLQFLIQYYNGEERAKGNILERFSAQQFPDLHSELNLSSLELGDSALYFCASSGTSGSSYNEQFFGPGTRLTVL.

This chain joins TRBV2 and TRBJ1-2, with D perhaps TRBD1 (5 bases). Germline-derived CDR1 and CDR2 are SNHLY and FYNNEI. This CDR3 has 13 amino acids. The V end lost 7 bases, the J end lost 5 bases, and 14 bases lay between the germline ends. CDR3 loop: CASKSGTGYGYTF. CDR3 sequence (DNA): TGTGCCAGCAAGAGCGGGACGGGATATGGCTACACCTTC.

This clone was observed once. The J gene is TRBJ1-5, the V gene TRBV6-5; D is unresolved. V was clipped by 7 bases and J by 5 bases, with 15 bases between them. The CDR3 extends over 14 amino acids. CDR1 and CDR2 (germline): MNHEY, SVGAGI. The CDR3 DNA reads as TGTGCCAGCATTCCCCAGAATAAGTATCAGCCCCAGCATTTT. It is translated as CASIPQNKYQPQHF.

V is TRBV19 and J is TRBJ2-1; 9 nucleotides line up with TRBD2. Unmatched junction bases numbered 12, after V lost 11 bases and J lost 7 bases. Germline CDR1 reads LNHDA; CDR2 reads SQIVND (reference sequence). The CDR3 length is 14 residues. CDR3 in amino acids: CAAAGSGSVNEQFF. CDR3 nucleotide sequence: TGTGCCGCCGCCGGTAGCGGGAGTGTGAATGAGCAGTTCTTC.

The chain couples TRBV28 to TRBJ1-1; no clear D gene. CDR3 size: 11 residues. Germline CDR1 MDHEN, CDR2 SYDVKM. V lost 2 bases, J lost 5 bases, and 3 bases lay in between. CDR3 in DNA: TGTGCCAGCAGTTTACTAACTGAAGCTTTCTTT. Translation: CASSLLTEAFF.

The V gene is TRBV11-3, the J gene TRBJ2-1; possibly TRBD1 for D (6 bases). CDR3 size: 16 residues. The V gene's germline CDR1 is SGHNT and CDR2 YENEEA. Trimming removed 0 bases from V and 7 bases from J, with 16 bases in between. CDR3 DNA: TGTGCCAGCAGCTTAGATATGGGGGCCGCGTGGAATGAGCAGTTCTTC. Amino acids: CASSLDMGAAWNEQFF. The entire variable domain, with the rest obtained from reference TRBV11-3 and TRBJ2-1, is as follows: EAGVVQSPRYKIIEKKQPVAFWCNPISGHNTLYWYLQNLGQGPELLIRYENEEAVDDSQLPKDRFSAERLKGVDSTLKIQPAELGDSAVYLCASSLDMGAAWNEQFFGPGTRLTVL.

V and J are TRBV7-9 and TRBJ1-3; weak D call: TRBD1 (5 bases). Trimming removed 2 bases from V and 0 bases from J, with 11 bases in between. The germline V gene has CDR1 SEHNR and CDR2 FQNEAQ (reference sequence). The CDR3 spans 16 residues. CDR3 coding DNA: TGTGCCAGCAGCTTACTGGGGCAGGACTCTGGAAACACCATATATTTT. The encoded protein is CASSLLGQDSGNTIYF.

The CDR3 nucleotides are TGCGCCAGCAGCCAGACGGACAGGGTGGGAACTAATGAAAAACTGTTTTTT. Residues: CASSQTDRVGTNEKLFF. The chain links TRBV4-3 to TRBJ1-4, with 8 bases identical to TRBD1. Trimming at V came to 3 bases and at J to 1 base, leaving 7 bases not matched to a gene. The CDR3 has 17 amino acids. CDR1 LGHNA and CDR2 YSLEER come from the germline V gene.

The chain links TRBV5-4 to TRBJ2-2; tentatively, D is TRBD1 (6 bases). Between the trimmed V and J ends, which lost 4 bases and 7 bases, there was a span of 20 bases. The V gene's germline CDR1 is SGHNT and CDR2 YYREEE (reference sequence). The CDR3 runs 16 residues. DNA of the CDR3: TGTGCCAGCAGCCCGGTGGGGGCGGCCTATGGCGGGGAGCTGTTTTTT. Translating it yields CASSPVGAAYGGELFF.

This sequence joins TRBV5-6 and TRBJ1-5; TRBD1 is a possible D gene (6 bases). Germline V gene data show CDR1 as SGHDT and CDR2 as YYEEEE. The CDR3 has 16 amino acids. The V and J ends lost 0 bases and 7 bases respectively, with 17 bases between them. Written as DNA, the CDR3 is TGTGCCAGCAGCTTGGCCACGGAATACAGGGTGCAGCCCCAGCATTTT. Its protein is CASSLATEYRVQPQHF.

This chain connects TRBV28 to TRBJ2-1; D is possibly TRBD2 (6 bases). Per the germline V gene, CDR1 is MDHEN and CDR2 is SYDVKM. This CDR3 comprises 14 residues. V lost 2 bases and J 4 bases, leaving 9 bases between the germline ends. CDR3 bases: TGTGCCAGCAGTTTAGCGGGGCCGTACAATGAGCAGTTCTTC. This encodes CASSLAGPYNEQFF. Full variable domain (rest looked up from reference TRBV28 and TRBJ2-1): DVKVTQSSRYLVKRTGEKVFLECVQDMDHENMFWYRQDPGLGLRLIYFSYDVKMKEKGDIPEGYSVSREKKERFSLILESASTNQTSMYLCASSLAGPYNEQFFGPGTRLTVL.

This clone was observed a single time. This rearrangement joins TRBV12-3 or TRBV12-4 to TRBJ1-1; maybe TRBD1 (5 bases). The CDR3 has 12 residues. Between the trimmed V and J ends, which lost 7 bases and 4 bases, there was a span of 10 bases. The CDR3 DNA sequence: TGTGCCAGCACTTTGGGGGGCACTGAAGCTTTCTTT. Translated: CASTLGGTEAFF.

This clone has only one observation. The CDR3 coding sequence is TGTGCCAGCAGCCCCGGGACTAGCGGGGGCCTCGGAAATACGCAGTATTTT. Translating gives CASSPGTSGGLGNTQYF. J is TRBJ2-3 and V is TRBV7-9; TRBD2 matches at 14 bases. This CDR3 contains 17 residues. V shed 5 bases, J shed 7 bases, and the junction held 11 bases outside the gene matches. The germline V gene has CDR1 SEHNR and CDR2 FQNEAQ (reference sequence).

J is TRBJ2-7 and V is TRBV9; 10 positions match TRBD2. Per the germline V gene, CDR1 is SGDLS and CDR2 is YYNGEE. The CDR3 is 14 residues long. V was pared by 4 bases and J by 4 bases, with 5 bases of the junction left unmatched. CDR3 nucleotides: TGTGCCAGCAGCCCCGCTAGCGGGAGTTACGAGCAGTACTTC. Its translation is CASSPASGSYEQYF.

The chain recombines TRBV30 with TRBJ2-5, with 10 positions matching TRBD1. Unmatched junction bases numbered 4, after V lost 5 bases and J lost 1 base. Germline V gene lookup returns CDR1 GTSNPN and CDR2 SVGIG (reference sequence). CDR3 size: 14 residues. The CDR3, as DNA: TGTGCCTGGTCTCGGACAGGGGGCCAAGAGACCCAGTACTTC. It yields the protein CAWSRTGGQETQYF.

The chain uses TRBV11-2 and TRBJ2-1; possibly TRBD2 for D (6 bases). Germline CDR1 reads SGHAT; CDR2 reads FQNNGV. There are 15 residues in the CDR3. The V gene lost 5 bases and the J gene lost 6 bases, with 17 bases spanning the gap. The chain's CDR3 is CASSPGSSVSNEQFF. Written as DNA, the CDR3 is TGTGCCAGCAGCCCGGGGTCTAGCGTGAGCAATGAGCAGTTCTTC.

This chain links TRBV7-2 with TRBJ2-1; 7 bases align to TRBD2. Germline V CDR1 and CDR2: SGHTA, FQGNSA. CDR3 length: 15 amino acids. V shed 0 bases, J shed 5 bases, and the junction held 4 bases outside the gene matches. CDR3 loop: CASSLALSGHNEQFF. The CDR3 DNA reads as TGTGCCAGCAGCTTAGCGCTTAGCGGGCACAATGAGCAGTTCTTC.

The V and J genes are TRBV4-3 and TRBJ1-3, with D uncertain. Germline V gene sequence: CDR1 LGHNA, CDR2 YSLEER. The germline V and J ends were trimmed by 0 bases and 0 bases, with 15 bases remaining between them. This CDR3 is 18 amino acids long. The CDR3 spells CASSQDWAVSHSGNTIYF. The CDR3 DNA sequence: TGCGCCAGCAGCCAAGATTGGGCAGTTTCCCACTCTGGAAACACCATATATTTT.

There are a few counts of this clone. The chain couples TRBV4-2 to TRBJ1-6, with no clear D. This CDR3 comprises 17 residues. Trimming removed 1 base at V and 2 bases at J, with 12 bases between. Looked up from germline, CDR1 is LGHNA and CDR2 is YNFKEQ. The DNA of the CDR3 is TGTGCCAGCAGCCAAGGTGTGGGCGGGCCCTATAATTCACCCCTCCACTTT. It specifies CASSQGVGGPYNSPLHF.

V and J are TRBV6-5 and TRBJ2-7; the match to TRBD2 covers 11 bases. The V gene end was trimmed by 3 bases and the J gene end by 6 bases; junction bases not matched to a gene: 10. The V gene's germline CDR1 is MNHEY and CDR2 SVGAGI. The length of the CDR3 is 16 residues. The CDR3 spells CASSYWIAGGPSEQYF. The DNA of the CDR3 is TGTGCCAGCAGTTATTGGATAGCGGGAGGGCCAAGCGAGCAGTACTTC.

The V gene is TRBV5-6, the J gene TRBJ2-5; 12 nucleotides match TRBD2. After removal of 2 bases from V and 5 bases from J, the junction contained 7 bases not matched to a gene. This CDR3 has 16 residues. Germline V gives CDR1 SGHDT, CDR2 YYEEEE. CDR3 nucleotides: TGTGCCAGCAGCTTACGGCTAGCGGGAGGGTTGGAGACCCAGTACTTC. It encodes CASSLRLAGGLETQYF.

This chain uses TRBV7-9 with TRBJ1-1, with 9 bases matching TRBD1. Looked up from germline, CDR1 is SEHNR and CDR2 is FQNEAQ (reference sequence). V gave up 5 bases and J gave up 1 base; unmatched junction bases: 5. The CDR3 extends over 15 amino acids. The CDR3 coding sequence is TGTGCCAGCAGCAAGCCGGGACAGGGGAACACTGAAGCTTTCTTT. This codes for CASSKPGQGNTEAFF.

The rearrangement uses TRBV7-9 and TRBJ1-1; possible D gene TRBD1, 5 bases. The CDR3 loop spans 13 amino acids. The germline CDR1 and CDR2 sequences are SEHNR and FQNEAQ (reference sequence). The V end lost 6 bases, the J end lost 3 bases, and 11 bases lay between the germline ends. The chain's CDR3 is CASSAQVDTEAFF. The DNA for the CDR3 is TGTGCCAGCAGTGCACAGGTAGACACTGAAGCTTTCTTT.

CDR3 in DNA: TGTGCCAGCAGCTCAGGACTAGTGACGGTCTACGAGCAGTACTTC. Amino acids: CASSSGLVTVYEQYF. This chain connects TRBV11-3 to TRBJ2-7; 7 bases map to TRBD2. Germline CDR1 and CDR2: SGHNT and YENEEA. The CDR3 runs 15 residues. With 4 bases clipped from V and 3 bases from J, the junction kept 9 bases outside the gene matches.

The chain recombines TRBV6-5 with TRBJ2-2; D may be TRBD1 (6 bases). The germline V gene has CDR1 MNHEY and CDR2 SVGAGI. The V end lost 4 bases, the J end lost 4 bases, and 10 bases lay between the germline ends. This CDR3 region has 14 residues. The CDR3 DNA is TGTGCCAGCAGTTCCCCCAGGGGCACCGGGGAGCTGTTTTTT. Translated, it gives CASSSPRGTGELFF.

This chain joins TRBV19 and TRBJ1-4; no definite D call. This CDR3 has 14 amino acids. Trimming pared 5 bases from V and 8 bases from J, leaving 15 bases between. CDR1 and CDR2 from the germline V gene are LNHDA and SQIVND (reference sequence). CDR3 amino acids: CASSRPTTREKLFF. The DNA of the CDR3 is TGTGCCAGTAGTCGGCCCACTACCCGGGAAAAACTGTTTTTT.

This chain links TRBV5-1 with TRBJ1-1, with D unclear. Per the germline V gene, CDR1 is SGHRS and CDR2 is YFSETQ. The length of the CDR3 is 14 residues. Trimming removed 4 bases from V and 3 bases from J, with 13 bases in between. In nucleotides, the CDR3 is TGCGCCAGCAGCCTAGGAGGCTCGGACACTGAAGCTTTCTTT. It is translated as CASSLGGSDTEAFF.

The DNA for the CDR3 is TGTGCCAGCAGCTATCCGGGCGGGAGGGCCTACGAGCAGTACTTC. It is translated as CASSYPGGRAYEQYF. The chain carries TRBV11-1 and TRBJ2-7, with 9 bases matching TRBD2. V lost 4 bases and J lost 2; bases outside the gene matches: 6. The CDR3 loop spans 15 amino acids. Germline CDR1 SGHAT, CDR2 FQDESV (reference sequence).